This paragraph covers one T cell receptor (beta chain) sequence. Deletions cut 2 bases from V and 1 base from J, with 11 bases between. CDR3 length: 15 amino acids. Looked up from germline, CDR1 is SGHTA and CDR2 is FQGNSA. It was with a sample-barcoded 5' primer and a J-beta primer mix that a second PCR of roughly 7 to 12 cycles was run. In TCRdb, the 5' RACE reads were re-called with MiXCR into one record per CDR3 protein. The profile covers about 1.5 million distinct CDR3 sequences, with about 45% appearing a single time and under 5% taken by the ten largest. This specimen belongs to a study of blood T cells in healthy people across ages. About 10 milliliters of peripheral blood were drawn from each donor into EDTA-treated tubes.

This rearrangement joins TRBV7-2 to TRBJ1-1; a possible D gene is TRBD1 (6 bases). The receptor comes from a woman between 18 and 29 years old in good health. The sample consisted of blood. DNA for the CDR3: TGTGCCAGCAGCTTAAAGAGGACAGCGAACACTGAAGCTTTCTTT. Amino acids: CASSLKRTANTEAFF.